This T cell receptor (beta chain) was sequenced during a study of blood T cell repertoires in COVID-19. Some clones are missing from TCRdb's copy, which holds only in-frame ones; the method was immunoSEQ multiplex PCR. Counted here are about 280,000 clones, over 85% occurring once; the ten biggest clones make up over 8.5%. The germline V gene has CDR1 MDHEN and CDR2 SYDVKM. V was pared by 5 bases and J by 2 bases, with 10 bases of the junction left unmatched. This CDR3 has 17 residues. The sample comprised peripheral blood. The sequence derives from a woman aged 25-40 years with COVID-19, enrolled during active disease. The chain links TRBV28 to TRBJ2-3, with TRBD2 matching 10 bases. CDR3 in amino acids: CASSLGVAGGYTDTQYF. CDR3 nucleotide sequence: TGTGCCAGCAGTCTGGGAGTAGCGGGGGGATACACAGATACGCAGTATTTT. Together with reference TRBV28 and TRBJ2-3, the CDR3 gives the full variable domain: DVKVTQSSRYLVKRTGEKVFLECVQDMDHENMFWYRQDPGLGLRLIYFSYDVKMKEKGDIPEGYSVSREKKERFSLILESASTNQTSMYLCASSLGVAGGYTDTQYFGPGTRLTVL.